Each of the 11 T cell receptor beta chains below was sequenced from the same sample in a study of cytomegalovirus exposure and HLA in healthy donors (dated by TCRdb to the late 2010s). The method was the immunoSEQ multiplex PCR assay. The multiplex PCR relied on a mix of 60 forward primers for TCR Vbeta segments and 13 reverse primers for TCR Jbeta segments. Imported from immuneACCESS, the table was reduced by TCRdb to in-frame sequences with V and J called. These copies leave out some clones; in studies compared against another copy, an unresolved V gene accounts for under half, and the cause of the remainder is not known. This sample lists fewer than 150,000 clones; approximately 80% were detected once. Clones ranked in the top ten supply 1% of the sample. Sequencing was carried out using PBMCs. The receptors shown here come from a man in his forties or fifties in good health and CMV-seronegative.

This clone has a single count. The gene calls are TRBV2 and TRBJ1-3, with a tentative D call TRBD1 (6 bases). The CDR3 has 16 residues. The germline V and J ends were trimmed by 11 bases and 4 bases, with 24 bases remaining between them. CDR1 is SNHLY, CDR2 FYNNEI, per germline. The CDR3 DNA reads as TGTGCCGGACACAGGGAAACTACCTCTCGAGGAAACACCATATATTTT. Translation: CAGHRETTSRGNTIYF.

This clone was recorded once. The rearrangement joins TRBV30 to TRBJ2-3; 12 bases align to TRBD2. CDR1 and CDR2 from the germline V gene are GTSNPN and SVGIG (reference sequence). Unmatched junction bases numbered 4, after V lost 1 base and J lost 2 bases. The CDR3 loop spans 16 amino acids. The CDR3 is CAWSGWTSGNTDTQYF. As DNA, the CDR3 is TGTGCCTGGAGTGGTTGGACTAGCGGGAACACAGATACGCAGTATTTT.

The J gene is TRBJ1-1, the V gene TRBV6-1; TRBD1 matches at 7 bases. The germline V gene encodes CDR1 MNHNS and CDR2 SASEGT. The CDR3 totals 14 residues. After removal of 6 bases from V and 4 bases from J, the junction contained 8 bases not matched to a gene. CDR3: CASSLQGSTTEAFF. CDR3 nucleotides: TGTGCCAGCAGCCTACAGGGGTCGACCACTGAAGCTTTCTTT.

The chain uses TRBV5-1 and TRBJ2-7; 14 bases map to TRBD2. J lost 2 bases, V lost 4 bases, and 2 bases had no gene match. The germline V gene encodes CDR1 SGHRS and CDR2 YFSETQ. This CDR3 comprises 15 residues. CDR3 protein: CASSPGLAGAYEQYF. CDR3 nucleotide sequence: TGCGCCAGCAGCCCGGGACTAGCGGGGGCCTACGAGCAGTACTTC.

CDR3 sequence (DNA): TGTGCCACCAGCAGAGAGGCCAGTTACTACGAGCAGTACTTC. Translating it yields CATSREASYYEQYF. The chain employs TRBV15 and TRBJ2-5; D gene uncertain. The end of the DNA is better explained by TRBJ2-7, so the J call may be wrong. Per germline, CDR1 LNHNV and CDR2 YYDKDF (reference sequence). The CDR3 loop spans 14 amino acids.

The chain uses TRBV28 and TRBJ2-7, with 7 bases matching TRBD1. With 0 bases clipped from V and 1 base from J, the junction kept 3 bases outside the gene matches. CDR3 length equals 15 residues. Germline-derived CDR1 and CDR2 are MDHEN and SYDVKM. The CDR3 region has the DNA TGTGCCAGCAGTTTATGGACAGGGAATTCCTACGAGCAGTACTTC. Encoded protein: CASSLWTGNSYEQYF.

V usage is TRBV5-4 and J usage is TRBJ1-2, with 8 positions matching TRBD1. This CDR3 has 12 residues. Per germline, CDR1 SGHNT and CDR2 YYREEE (reference sequence). V was pared by 3 bases and J by 6 bases, with 1 base of the junction left unmatched. CDR3 coding DNA: TGTGCCAGCAGCTCGGACAGGGATGGCTACACCTTC. The encoded protein is CASSSDRDGYTF.

The chain recombines TRBV5-1 with TRBJ1-6; 7 bases line up with TRBD1. Trimming removed 1 base from V and 6 bases from J; junction bases left unmatched: 10. Germline V gene data show CDR1 as SGHRS and CDR2 as YFSETQ. This CDR3 contains 17 residues. As DNA, the CDR3 is TGCGCCAGCAGCTTGCCCATCGGGGCAGGGGGTAATTCACCCCTCCACTTT. Translation: CASSLPIGAGGNSPLHF.

This CDR3 reads CSVGAGTGYTEAFF. The CDR3 DNA is TGCAGCGTTGGGGCCGGCACAGGGTACACTGAAGCTTTCTTT. The chain combines TRBV29-1 with TRBJ1-1, with D perhaps TRBD1 (6 bases). Trimming shortened V by 4 bases and J by 3 bases, and 15 bases separated the two germline ends. Germline values: CDR1 SQVTM, CDR2 ANQGSEA. This CDR3 is 14 amino acids long. The full variable domain, its missing parts supplied by reference TRBV29-1 and TRBJ1-1, is SAVISQKPSRDICQRGTSLTIQCQVDSQVTMMFWYRQQPGQSLTLIATANQGSEATYESGFVIDKFPISRPNLTFSTLTVSNMSPEDSSIYLCSVGAGTGYTEAFFGQGTRLTVV.

The chain recombines TRBV28 with TRBJ2-5; D is uncertain. The V and J ends lost 2 bases and 7 bases respectively, with 11 bases between them. The CDR3 consists of 13 residues. Looked up from germline, CDR1 is MDHEN and CDR2 is SYDVKM. The CDR3 loop reads CASSLPLGGTQYF. The CDR3 bases are TGTGCCAGCAGTTTACCCCTAGGTGGGACCCAGTACTTC.

This chain links TRBV6-5 with TRBJ2-7, with TRBD1 matching over 9 bases. Germline CDR1 reads MNHEY; CDR2 reads SVGAGI. The CDR3 extends over 14 amino acids. V shed 7 bases, J shed 4 bases, and the junction held 8 bases outside the gene matches. CDR3 sequence reads: CASTPTGGLYEQYF. CDR3 sequence (DNA): TGTGCCAGCACCCCAACAGGGGGCTTATACGAGCAGTACTTC.